This entry features one TCR beta chain sequence. Its antigen is unknown. TCRdb's table, derived via immunoSEQ multiplex PCR, lists solely in-frame clones and lacks some. The sample contains 25,000 to 30,000 clones, approximately 94% of which appear only once. The data derive from a study of T cell clonotyping in hematopoietic cell transplantation. The study's findings and limits: At the given depth, recipient repertoires were over 95% de novo clonotypes. After transplant, recipient diversity fell while pathologically expanded clonotypes grew through day 180. CD4 and CD8 repertoire contributions could not be separated without sorting.

The ends lost 5 bases at V and 0 bases at J; junction bases unmatched: 12. CDR3 length: 17 amino acids. Per germline, CDR1 SGHTA and CDR2 FQGNSA. The time point: recipient sample about 28 days before transplant, after cytoreduction. Samples: about 28 days before transplant, then days 30, 100 and 180 after. The chain carries TRBV7-2 and TRBJ1-1; 7 nucleotides align to TRBD1. The receptor comes from a man between 50 and 59 years old with acute myeloid leukemia. Some clones in this sample may be carry-over from other donors' samples. The source was peripheral blood mononuclear cells, collected before stem cell transplant. CDR3 sequence reads: CASSPSPTGRLNTEAFF. CDR3 DNA: TGTGCCAGCAGCCCTTCCCCGACAGGGCGACTGAACACTGAAGCTTTCTTT.